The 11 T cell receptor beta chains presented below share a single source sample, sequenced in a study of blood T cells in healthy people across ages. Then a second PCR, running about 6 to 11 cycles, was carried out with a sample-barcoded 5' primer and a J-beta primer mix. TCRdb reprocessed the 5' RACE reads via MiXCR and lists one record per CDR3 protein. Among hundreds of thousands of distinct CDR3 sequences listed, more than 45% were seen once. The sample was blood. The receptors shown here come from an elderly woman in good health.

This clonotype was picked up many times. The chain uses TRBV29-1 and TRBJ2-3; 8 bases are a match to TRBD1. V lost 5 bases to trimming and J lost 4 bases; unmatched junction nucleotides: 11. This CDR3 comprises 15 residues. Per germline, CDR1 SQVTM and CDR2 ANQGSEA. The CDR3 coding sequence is TGCAGCGTTCATGCCCGGGACAGGATCCCAGATACGCAGTATTTT. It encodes CSVHARDRIPDTQYF.

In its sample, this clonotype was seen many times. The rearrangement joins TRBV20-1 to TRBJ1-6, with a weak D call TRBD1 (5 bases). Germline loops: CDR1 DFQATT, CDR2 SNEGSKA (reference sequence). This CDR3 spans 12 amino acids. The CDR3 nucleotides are TGCACCGGCGGGGGGTCGAATTCACCCCTCCACTTT. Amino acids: CTGGGSNSPLHF.

CDR3 bases: TGCAGCGTTGACACGGGACCCCCCCTGGACGAGCAGTACTTC. Residues: CSVDTGPPLDEQYF. The chain is built from TRBV29-1 and TRBJ2-4; D may correspond to TRBD1 or TRBD2 (5 bases each). The J call may be incorrect, as the DNA end agrees better with TRBJ2-7. CDR3 length: 14 residues. Per the germline V gene, CDR1 is SQVTM and CDR2 is ANQGSEA.

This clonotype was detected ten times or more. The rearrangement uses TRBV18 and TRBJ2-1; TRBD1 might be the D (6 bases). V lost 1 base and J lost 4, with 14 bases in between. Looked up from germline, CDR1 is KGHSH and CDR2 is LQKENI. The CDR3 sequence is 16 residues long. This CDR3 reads CASSPLGAGTYNEQFF. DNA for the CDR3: TGTGCCAGCTCACCACTTGGGGCCGGGACATACAATGAGCAGTTCTTC.

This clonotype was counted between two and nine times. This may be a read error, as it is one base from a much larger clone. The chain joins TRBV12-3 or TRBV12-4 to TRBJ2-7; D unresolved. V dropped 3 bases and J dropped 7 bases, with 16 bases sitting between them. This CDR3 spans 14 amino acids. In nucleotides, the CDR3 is TGTGCCAGCAGTTTTTGGCAGAATGGCAATGAGCAGTACTTC. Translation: CASSFWQNGNEQYF.

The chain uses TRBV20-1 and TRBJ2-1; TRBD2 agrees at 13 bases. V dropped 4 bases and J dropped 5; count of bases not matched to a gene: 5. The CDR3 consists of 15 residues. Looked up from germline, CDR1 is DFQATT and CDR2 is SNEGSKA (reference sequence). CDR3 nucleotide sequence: TGCAGTGCTACCGGACTAGCGGGGGATAACAATGAGCAGTTCTTC. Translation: CSATGLAGDNNEQFF.

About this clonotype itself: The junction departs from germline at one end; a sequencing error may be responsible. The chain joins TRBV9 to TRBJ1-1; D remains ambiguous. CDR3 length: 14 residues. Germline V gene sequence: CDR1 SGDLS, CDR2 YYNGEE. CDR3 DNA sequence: TGTGCCAGCAGCGTAAGGGCCGCAAACACTGAAGTTTTCTTT. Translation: CASSVRAANTEVFF.

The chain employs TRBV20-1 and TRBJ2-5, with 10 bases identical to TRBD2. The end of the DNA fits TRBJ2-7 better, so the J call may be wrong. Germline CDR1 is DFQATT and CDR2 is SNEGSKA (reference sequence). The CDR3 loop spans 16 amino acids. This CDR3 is CSASRKLAGVGYEQYF. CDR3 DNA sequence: TGCAGTGCTAGTCGGAAGCTAGCGGGAGTGGGGTACGAGCAGTACTTC.

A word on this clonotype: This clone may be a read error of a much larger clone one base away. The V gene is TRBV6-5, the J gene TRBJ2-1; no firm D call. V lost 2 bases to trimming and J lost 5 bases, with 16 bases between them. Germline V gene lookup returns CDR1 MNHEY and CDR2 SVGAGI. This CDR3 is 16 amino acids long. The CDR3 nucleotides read TGTGCCAGCAGTTACCCCAGAAGGATCGCGCACAATGAGCAGTTCTTC. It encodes CASSYPRRIAHNEQFF.

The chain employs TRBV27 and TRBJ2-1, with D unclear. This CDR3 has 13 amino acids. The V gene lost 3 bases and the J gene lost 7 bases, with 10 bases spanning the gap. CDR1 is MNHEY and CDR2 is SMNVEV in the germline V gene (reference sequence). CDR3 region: CASSFRVGNEQFF. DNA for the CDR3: TGTGCCAGCAGTTTTCGGGTGGGAAATGAGCAGTTCTTC.

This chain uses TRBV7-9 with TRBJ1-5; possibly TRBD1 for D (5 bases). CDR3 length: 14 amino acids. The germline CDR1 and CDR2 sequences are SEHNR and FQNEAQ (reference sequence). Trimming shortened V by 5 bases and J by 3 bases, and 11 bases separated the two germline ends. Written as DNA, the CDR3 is TGTGCCAGCAGCCAGAAAGGGGCCAATCAGCCCCAGCATTTT. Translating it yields CASSQKGANQPQHF. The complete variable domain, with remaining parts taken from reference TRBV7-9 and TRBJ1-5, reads DTGVSQNPRHKITKRGQNVTFRCDPISEHNRLYWYRQTLGQGPEFLTYFQNEAQLEKSRLLSDRFSAERPKGSFSTLEIQRTEQGDSAMYLCASSQKGANQPQHFGDGTRLSIL.